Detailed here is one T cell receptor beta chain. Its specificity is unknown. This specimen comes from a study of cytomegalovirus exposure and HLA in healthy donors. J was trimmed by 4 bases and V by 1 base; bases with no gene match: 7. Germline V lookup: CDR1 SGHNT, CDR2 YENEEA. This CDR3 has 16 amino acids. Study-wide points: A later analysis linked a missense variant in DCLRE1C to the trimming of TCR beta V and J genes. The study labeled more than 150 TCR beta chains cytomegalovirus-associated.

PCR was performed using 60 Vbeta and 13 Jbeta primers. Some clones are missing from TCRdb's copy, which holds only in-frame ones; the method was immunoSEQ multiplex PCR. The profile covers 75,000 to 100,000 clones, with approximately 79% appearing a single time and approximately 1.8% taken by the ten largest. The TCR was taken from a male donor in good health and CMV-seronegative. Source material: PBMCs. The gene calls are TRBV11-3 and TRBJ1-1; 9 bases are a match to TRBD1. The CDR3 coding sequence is TGTGCCAGCAGCTTAGGTTGGTCGGGACAGGGCACTGAAGCTTTCTTT. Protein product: CASSLGWSGQGTEAFF.